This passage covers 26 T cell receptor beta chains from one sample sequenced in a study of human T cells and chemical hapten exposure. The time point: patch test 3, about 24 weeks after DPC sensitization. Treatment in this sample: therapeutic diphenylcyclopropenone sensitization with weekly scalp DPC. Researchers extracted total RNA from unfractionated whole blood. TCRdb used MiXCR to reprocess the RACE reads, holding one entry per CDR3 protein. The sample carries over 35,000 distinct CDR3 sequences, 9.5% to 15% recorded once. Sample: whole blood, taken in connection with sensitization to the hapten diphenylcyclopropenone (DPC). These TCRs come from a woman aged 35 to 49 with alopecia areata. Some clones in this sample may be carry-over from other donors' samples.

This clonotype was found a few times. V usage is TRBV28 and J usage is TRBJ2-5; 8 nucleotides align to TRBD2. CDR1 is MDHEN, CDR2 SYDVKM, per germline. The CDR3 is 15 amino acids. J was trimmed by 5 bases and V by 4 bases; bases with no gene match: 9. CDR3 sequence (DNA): TGTGCCAGCAGTTCCCCGGGACTAGGCAGGGAGACCCAGTACTTC. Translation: CASSSPGLGRETQYF.

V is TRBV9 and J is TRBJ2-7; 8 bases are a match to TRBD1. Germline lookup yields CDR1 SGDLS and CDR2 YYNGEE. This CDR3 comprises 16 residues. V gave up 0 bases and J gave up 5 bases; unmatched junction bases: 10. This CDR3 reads CASSVESGGRVHEQYF. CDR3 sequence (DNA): TGTGCCAGCAGCGTAGAATCAGGGGGCAGGGTCCACGAGCAGTACTTC.

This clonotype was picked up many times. The CDR3 sequence: CAWSVGRSTDTQYF. CDR3 nucleotides: TGTGCCTGGAGTGTAGGTAGGAGCACAGATACGCAGTATTTT. The chain couples TRBV30 to TRBJ2-3; D is undetermined. Trimming left V 0 bases short and J 0 bases short, with 7 bases between. The V gene's germline CDR1 is GTSNPN and CDR2 SVGIG (reference sequence). This CDR3 is built from 14 residues.

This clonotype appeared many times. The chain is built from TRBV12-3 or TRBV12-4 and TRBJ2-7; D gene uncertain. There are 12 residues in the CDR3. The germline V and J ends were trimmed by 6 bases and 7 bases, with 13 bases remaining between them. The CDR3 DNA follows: TGTGCCAGCAGCCTCCAAGGGTGGGAGCAGTACTTC. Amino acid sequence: CASSLQGWEQYF.

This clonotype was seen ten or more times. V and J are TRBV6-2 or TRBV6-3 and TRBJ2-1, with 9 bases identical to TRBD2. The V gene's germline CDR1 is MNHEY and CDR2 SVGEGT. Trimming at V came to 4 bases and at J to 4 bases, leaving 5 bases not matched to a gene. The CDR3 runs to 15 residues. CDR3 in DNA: TGTGCCAGCAGTTCCCCGCTAGCGGGGTACAATGAGCAGTTCTTC. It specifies CASSSPLAGYNEQFF.

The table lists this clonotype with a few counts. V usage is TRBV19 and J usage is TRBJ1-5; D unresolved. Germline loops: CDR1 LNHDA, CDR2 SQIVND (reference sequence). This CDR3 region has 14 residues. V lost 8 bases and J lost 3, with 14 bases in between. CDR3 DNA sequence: TGTGCCAGTCACTCGCTGGTGAACAATCAGCCCCAGCATTTT. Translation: CASHSLVNNQPQHF. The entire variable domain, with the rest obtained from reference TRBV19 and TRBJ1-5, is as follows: DGGITQSPKYLFRKEGQNVTLSCEQNLNHDAMYWYRQDPGQGLRLIYYSQIVNDFQKGDIAEGYSVSREKKESFPLTVTSAQKNPTAFYLCASHSLVNNQPQHFGDGTRLSIL.

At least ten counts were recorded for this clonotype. Here the CDR3 reads CASSTGPNVRQPQHF. The DNA for the CDR3 is TGTGCCAGTAGTACGGGACCGAACGTCCGTCAGCCCCAGCATTTT. The chain links TRBV19 to TRBJ1-5; weak D call: TRBD1 (5 bases). The germline V gene has CDR1 LNHDA and CDR2 SQIVND (reference sequence). The CDR3 spans 15 residues. V was pared by 4 bases and J by 6 bases, with 16 bases between.

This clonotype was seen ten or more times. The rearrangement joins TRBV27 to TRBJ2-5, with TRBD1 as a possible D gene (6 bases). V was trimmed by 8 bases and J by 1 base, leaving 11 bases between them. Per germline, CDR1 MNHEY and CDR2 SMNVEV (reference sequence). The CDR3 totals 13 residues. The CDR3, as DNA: TGTGCCAGCCCCGGACAGATCCAAGAGACCCAGTACTTC. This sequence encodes CASPGQIQETQYF.

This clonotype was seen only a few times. This CDR3 is CSVYSGRSTGELFF. CDR3 nucleotide sequence: TGCAGCGTCTATAGCGGGAGAAGCACCGGGGAGCTGTTTTTT. V and J are TRBV29-1 and TRBJ2-2, with 9 bases matching TRBD2. CDR3 length: 14 residues. V shed 6 bases and J 4 bases; nucleotides not matched to a gene: 6. Germline V CDR1 and CDR2: SQVTM, ANQGSEA.

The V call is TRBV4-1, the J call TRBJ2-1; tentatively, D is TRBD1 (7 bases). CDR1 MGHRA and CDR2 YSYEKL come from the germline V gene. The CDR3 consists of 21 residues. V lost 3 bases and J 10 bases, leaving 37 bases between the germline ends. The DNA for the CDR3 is TGCGCCAGCAGCCATCCACCTCCGGGACAGCTACTAGCTGGGGCCCGGGGAGAGCAGTTCTTC. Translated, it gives CASSHPPPGQLLAGARGEQFF.

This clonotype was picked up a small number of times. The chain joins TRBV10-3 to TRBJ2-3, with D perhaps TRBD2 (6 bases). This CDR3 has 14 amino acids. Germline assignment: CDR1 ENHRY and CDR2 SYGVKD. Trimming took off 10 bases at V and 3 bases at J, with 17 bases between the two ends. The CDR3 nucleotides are TGTGCCAGCAGAGCGGGTGTTGAGACAGATACGCAGTATTTT. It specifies CASRAGVETDTQYF.

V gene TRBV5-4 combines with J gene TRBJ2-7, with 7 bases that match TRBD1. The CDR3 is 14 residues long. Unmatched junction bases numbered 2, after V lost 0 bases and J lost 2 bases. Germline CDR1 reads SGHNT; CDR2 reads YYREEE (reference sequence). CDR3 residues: CASSLGQGPYEQYF. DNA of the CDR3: TGTGCCAGCAGCTTGGGACAGGGACCCTACGAGCAGTACTTC.

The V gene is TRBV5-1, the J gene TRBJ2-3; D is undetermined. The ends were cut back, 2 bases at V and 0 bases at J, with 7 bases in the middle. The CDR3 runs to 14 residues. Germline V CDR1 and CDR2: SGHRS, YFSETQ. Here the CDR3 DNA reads TGCGCCAGCAGCTTTGGTCCGAGCACAGATACGCAGTATTTT. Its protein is CASSFGPSTDTQYF.

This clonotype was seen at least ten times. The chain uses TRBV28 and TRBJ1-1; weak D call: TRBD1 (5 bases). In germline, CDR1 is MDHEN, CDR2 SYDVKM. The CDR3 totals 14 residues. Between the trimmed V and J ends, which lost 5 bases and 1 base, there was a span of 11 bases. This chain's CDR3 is CASSIHQGNTEAFF. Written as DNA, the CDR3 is TGTGCCAGCAGTATTCACCAGGGGAACACTGAAGCTTTCTTT.

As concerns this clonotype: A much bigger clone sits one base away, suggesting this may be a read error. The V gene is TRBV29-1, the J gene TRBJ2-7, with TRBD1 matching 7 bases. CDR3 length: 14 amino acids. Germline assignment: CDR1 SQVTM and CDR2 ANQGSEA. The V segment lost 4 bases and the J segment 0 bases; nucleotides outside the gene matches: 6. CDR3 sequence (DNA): TGCAGCGTTGCCATTAGGGACAGCTCCTACGAGCAGTACTTC. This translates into CSVAIRDSSYEQYF.

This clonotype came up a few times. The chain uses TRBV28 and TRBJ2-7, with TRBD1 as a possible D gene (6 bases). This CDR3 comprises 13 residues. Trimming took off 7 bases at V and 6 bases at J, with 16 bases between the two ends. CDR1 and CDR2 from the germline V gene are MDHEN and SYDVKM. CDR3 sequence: CASNQPSRGEQYF. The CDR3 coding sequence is TGTGCCAGCAATCAGCCCTCCAGGGGCGAGCAGTACTTC.

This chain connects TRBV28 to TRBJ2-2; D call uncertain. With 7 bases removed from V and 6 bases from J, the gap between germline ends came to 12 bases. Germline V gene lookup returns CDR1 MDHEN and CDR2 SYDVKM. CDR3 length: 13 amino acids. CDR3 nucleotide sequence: TGTGCCAGCAACCCTAGAACTTCCGGGGAGCTGTTTTTT. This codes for CASNPRTSGELFF.

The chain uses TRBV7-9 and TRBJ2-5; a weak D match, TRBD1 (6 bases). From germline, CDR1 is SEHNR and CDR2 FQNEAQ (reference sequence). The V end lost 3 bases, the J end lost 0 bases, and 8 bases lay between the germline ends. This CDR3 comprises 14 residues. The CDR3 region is CASSFGQYQETQYF. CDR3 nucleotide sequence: TGTGCCAGCAGCTTCGGACAGTACCAAGAGACCCAGTACTTC.

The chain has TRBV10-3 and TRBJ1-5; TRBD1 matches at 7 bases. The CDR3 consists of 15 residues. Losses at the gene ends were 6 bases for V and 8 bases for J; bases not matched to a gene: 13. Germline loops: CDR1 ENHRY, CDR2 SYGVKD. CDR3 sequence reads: CAISRTGPREEPQHF. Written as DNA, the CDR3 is TGTGCCATCAGCAGGACAGGCCCCCGGGAGGAGCCCCAGCATTTT.

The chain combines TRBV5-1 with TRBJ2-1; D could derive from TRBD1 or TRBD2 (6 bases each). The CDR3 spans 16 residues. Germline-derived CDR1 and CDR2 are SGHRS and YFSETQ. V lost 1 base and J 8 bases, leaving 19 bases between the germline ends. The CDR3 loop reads CASSLSVGGHLDEQFF. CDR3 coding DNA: TGCGCCAGCAGCTTGTCCGTCGGGGGACATCTGGATGAGCAGTTCTTC.

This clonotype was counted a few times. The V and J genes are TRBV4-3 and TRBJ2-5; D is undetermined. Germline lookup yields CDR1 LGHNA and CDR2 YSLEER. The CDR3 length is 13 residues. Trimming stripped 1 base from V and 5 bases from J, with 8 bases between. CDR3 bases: TGCGCCAGCAGCCAAGGCCTCCGGGAGACCCAGTACTTC. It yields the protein CASSQGLRETQYF.

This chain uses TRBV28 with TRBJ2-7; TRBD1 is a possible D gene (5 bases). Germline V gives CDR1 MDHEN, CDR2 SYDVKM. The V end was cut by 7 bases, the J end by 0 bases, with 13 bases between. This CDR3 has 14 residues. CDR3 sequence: CASIGHSLSYEQYF. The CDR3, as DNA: TGTGCCAGCATCGGACACTCCCTCTCCTACGAGCAGTACTTC.

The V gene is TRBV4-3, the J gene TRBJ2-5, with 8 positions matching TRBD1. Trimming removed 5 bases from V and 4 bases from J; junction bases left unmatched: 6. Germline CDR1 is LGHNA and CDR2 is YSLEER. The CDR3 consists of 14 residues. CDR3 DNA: TGCGCCAGCAGCAACCTGGACAGGGCAGAGACCCAGTACTTC. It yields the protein CASSNLDRAETQYF.

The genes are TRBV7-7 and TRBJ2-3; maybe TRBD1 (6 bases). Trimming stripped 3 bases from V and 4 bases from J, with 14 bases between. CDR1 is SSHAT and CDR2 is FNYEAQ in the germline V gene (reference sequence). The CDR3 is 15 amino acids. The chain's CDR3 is CASSFSQGTSDTQYF. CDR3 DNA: TGTGCCAGCAGCTTCTCACAGGGAACCTCAGATACGCAGTATTTT.

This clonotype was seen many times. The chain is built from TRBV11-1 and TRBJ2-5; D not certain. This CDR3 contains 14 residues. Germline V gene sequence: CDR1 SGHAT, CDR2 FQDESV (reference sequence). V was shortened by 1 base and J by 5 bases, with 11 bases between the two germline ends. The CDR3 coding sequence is TGTGCCAGCAGCTTAGATTCAGAATGGGAGACCCAGTACTTC. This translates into CASSLDSEWETQYF.

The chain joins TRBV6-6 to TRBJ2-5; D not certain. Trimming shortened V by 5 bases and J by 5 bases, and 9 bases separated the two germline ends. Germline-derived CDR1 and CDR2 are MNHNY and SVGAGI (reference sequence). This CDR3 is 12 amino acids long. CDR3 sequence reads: CASSPDEETQYF. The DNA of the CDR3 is TGTGCCAGCAGTCCGGACGAGGAGACCCAGTACTTC.